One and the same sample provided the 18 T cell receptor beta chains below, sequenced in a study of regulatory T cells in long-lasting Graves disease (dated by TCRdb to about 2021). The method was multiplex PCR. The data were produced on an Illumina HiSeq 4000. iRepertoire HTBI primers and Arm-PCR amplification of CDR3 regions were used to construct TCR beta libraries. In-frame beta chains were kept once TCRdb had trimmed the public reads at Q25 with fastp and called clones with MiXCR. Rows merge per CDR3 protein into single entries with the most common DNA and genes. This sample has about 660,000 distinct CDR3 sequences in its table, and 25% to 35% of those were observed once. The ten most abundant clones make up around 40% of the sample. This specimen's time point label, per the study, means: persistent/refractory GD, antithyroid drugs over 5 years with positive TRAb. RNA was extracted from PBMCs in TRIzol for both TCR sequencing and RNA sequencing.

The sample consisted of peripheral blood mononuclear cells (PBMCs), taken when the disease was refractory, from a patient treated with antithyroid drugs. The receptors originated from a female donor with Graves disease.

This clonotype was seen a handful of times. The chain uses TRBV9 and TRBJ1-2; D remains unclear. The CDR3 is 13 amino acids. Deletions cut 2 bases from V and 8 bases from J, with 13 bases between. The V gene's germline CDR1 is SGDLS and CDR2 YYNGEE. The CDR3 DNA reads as TGTGCCAGCAGCGTCCCCCCGGCAGGCGGCTACACCTTC. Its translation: CASSVPPAGGYTF.

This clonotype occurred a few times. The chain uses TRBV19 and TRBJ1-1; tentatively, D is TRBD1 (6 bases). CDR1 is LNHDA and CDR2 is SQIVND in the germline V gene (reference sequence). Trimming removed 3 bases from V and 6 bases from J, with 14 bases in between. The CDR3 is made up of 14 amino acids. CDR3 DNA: TGTGCCAGTAGTATTGCAGGGGTAATGTCTGAAGCTTTCTTT. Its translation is CASSIAGVMSEAFF.

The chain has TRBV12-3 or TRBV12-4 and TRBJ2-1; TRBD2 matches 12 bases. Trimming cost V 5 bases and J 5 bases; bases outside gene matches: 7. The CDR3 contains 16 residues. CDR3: CASSQPGLAGHNEQFF. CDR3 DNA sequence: TGTGCCAGCAGTCAACCCGGACTAGCGGGACACAATGAGCAGTTCTTC.

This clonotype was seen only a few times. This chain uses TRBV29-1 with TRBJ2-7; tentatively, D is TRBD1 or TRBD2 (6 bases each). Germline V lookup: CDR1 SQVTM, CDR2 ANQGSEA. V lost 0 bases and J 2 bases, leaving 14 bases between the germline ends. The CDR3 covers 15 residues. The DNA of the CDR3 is TGCAGCGTTGAAGATCTACAGGGAGGAGCCTACGAGCAGTACTTC. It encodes CSVEDLQGGAYEQYF.

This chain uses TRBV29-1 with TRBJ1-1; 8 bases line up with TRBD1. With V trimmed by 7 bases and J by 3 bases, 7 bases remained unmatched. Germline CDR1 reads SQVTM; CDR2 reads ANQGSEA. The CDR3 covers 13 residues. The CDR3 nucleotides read TGCAGCGGCAGGGGGCCAGTGGACACTGAAGCTTTCTTT. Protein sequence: CSGRGPVDTEAFF.

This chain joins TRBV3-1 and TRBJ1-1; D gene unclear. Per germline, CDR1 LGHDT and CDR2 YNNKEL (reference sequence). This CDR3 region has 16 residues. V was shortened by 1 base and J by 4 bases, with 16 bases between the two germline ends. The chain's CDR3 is CASSQVASTRPTEAFF. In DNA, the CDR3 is TGTGCCAGCAGCCAAGTTGCTTCTACGAGACCCACTGAAGCTTTCTTT.

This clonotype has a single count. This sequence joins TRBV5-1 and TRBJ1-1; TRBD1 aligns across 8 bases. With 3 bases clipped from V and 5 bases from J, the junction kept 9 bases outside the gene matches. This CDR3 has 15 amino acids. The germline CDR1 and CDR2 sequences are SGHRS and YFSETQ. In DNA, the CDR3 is TGCGCCAGCAGCTCCATTCCACAGGGGGGGACTGAAGCTTTCTTT. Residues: CASSSIPQGGTEAFF.

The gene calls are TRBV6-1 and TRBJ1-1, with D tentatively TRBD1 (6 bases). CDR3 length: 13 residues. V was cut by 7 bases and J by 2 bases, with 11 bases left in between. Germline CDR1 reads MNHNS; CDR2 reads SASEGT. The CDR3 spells CASTKGGNTEAFF. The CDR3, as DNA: TGTGCCAGCACCAAGGGGGGTAACACTGAAGCTTTCTTT.

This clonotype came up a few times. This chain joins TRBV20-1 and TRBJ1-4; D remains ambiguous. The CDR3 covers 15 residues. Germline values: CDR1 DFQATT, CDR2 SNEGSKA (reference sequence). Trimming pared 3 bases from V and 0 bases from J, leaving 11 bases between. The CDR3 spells CSARAGGATNEKLFF. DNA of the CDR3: TGCAGTGCTAGGGCCGGCGGGGCAACTAATGAAAAACTGTTTTTT.

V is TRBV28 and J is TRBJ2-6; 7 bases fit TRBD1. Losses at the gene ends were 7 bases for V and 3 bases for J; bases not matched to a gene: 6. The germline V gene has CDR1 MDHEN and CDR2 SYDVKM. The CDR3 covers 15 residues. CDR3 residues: CASTSQGFGANVLTF. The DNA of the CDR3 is TGTGCCAGCACTTCACAGGGGTTTGGGGCCAACGTCCTGACTTTC.

The CDR3 nucleotides are TGTGCCAGTAGGCAGGGACAGGAGAACACTGAAGCTTTCTTT. Residues: CASRQGQENTEAFF. The chain carries TRBV19 and TRBJ1-1; TRBD1 agrees at 8 bases. V dropped 6 bases and J dropped 1; count of bases not matched to a gene: 4. This CDR3 has 14 residues. In germline, CDR1 is LNHDA, CDR2 SQIVND (reference sequence).

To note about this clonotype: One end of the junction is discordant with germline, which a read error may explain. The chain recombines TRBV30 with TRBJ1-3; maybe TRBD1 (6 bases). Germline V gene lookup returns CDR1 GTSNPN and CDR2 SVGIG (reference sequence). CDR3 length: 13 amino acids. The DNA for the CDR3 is TGTGCCTGGAAGCTGGGGGCGCGACACACCGTATATTTT. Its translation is CAWKLGARHTVYF.

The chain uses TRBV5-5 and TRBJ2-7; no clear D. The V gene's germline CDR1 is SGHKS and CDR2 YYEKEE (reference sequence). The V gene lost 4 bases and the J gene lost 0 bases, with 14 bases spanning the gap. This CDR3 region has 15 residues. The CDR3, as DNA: TGTGCCAGCAGCCCTGGGTACGGAATCTCCTACGAGCAGTACTTC. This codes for CASSPGYGISYEQYF. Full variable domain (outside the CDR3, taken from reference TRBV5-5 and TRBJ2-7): DAGVTQSPTHLIKTRGQQVTLRCSPISGHKSVSWYQQVLGQGPQFIFQYYEKEERGRGNFPDRFSARQFPNYSSELNVNALLLGDSALYLCASSPGYGISYEQYFGPGTRLTVT.

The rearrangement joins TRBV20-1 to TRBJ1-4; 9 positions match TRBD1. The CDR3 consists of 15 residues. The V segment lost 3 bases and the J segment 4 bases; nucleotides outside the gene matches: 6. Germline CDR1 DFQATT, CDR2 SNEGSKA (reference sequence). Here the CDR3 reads CSARGGQGFNEKLFF. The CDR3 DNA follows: TGCAGTGCTAGGGGCGGACAGGGGTTTAATGAAAAACTGTTTTTT.

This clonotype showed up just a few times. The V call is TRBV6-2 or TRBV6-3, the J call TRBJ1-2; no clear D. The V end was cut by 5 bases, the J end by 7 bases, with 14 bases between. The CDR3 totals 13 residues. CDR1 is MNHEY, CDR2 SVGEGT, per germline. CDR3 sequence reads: CASSETGIGGYTF. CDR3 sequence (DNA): TGTGCCAGCAGTGAAACCGGGATAGGTGGCTACACCTTC.

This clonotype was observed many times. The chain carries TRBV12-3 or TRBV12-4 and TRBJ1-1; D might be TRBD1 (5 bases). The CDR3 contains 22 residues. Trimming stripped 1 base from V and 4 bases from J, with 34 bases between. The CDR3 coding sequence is TGTGCCAGCAGTTTAGTCCTAGCTTACCGGACCCAGACTGGGGCCCTTTCCACTGAAGCTTTCTTT. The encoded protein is CASSLVLAYRTQTGALSTEAFF.

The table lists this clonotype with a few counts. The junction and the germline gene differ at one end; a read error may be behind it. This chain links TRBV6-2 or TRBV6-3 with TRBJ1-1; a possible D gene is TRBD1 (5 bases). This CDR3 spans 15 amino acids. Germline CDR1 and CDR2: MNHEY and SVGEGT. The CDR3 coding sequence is TGTGCCAGCAGTGAATTAGGGACGGTGAACACTGAAGCTTTCTTC. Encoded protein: CASSELGTVNTEAFF.

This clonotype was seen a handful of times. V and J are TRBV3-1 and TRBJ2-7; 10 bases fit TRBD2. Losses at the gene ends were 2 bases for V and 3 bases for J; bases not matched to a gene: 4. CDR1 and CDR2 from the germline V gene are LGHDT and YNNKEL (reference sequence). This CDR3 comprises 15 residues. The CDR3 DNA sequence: TGTGCCAGCAGCCAATTCGGGACTAGCGTCTACGAGCAGTACTTC. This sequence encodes CASSQFGTSVYEQYF.